A single sample is the source of the 13 T cell receptor beta chains below, sequenced in a study of identifying expanded T cells in peripheral blood (dated by TCRdb to about 2019). Libraries were made using the immunoSEQ multiplex PCR assay. TCRdb holds this immuneACCESS table with in-frame rearrangements only. Some clones are missing; in checked studies, unresolved V genes explain under half, and the rest has no known cause. The sample table holds around 81,000 clones, of which 70% to 90% were seen once. Of the sample, 4.5% is held by the ten largest clones. Source material: blood. These receptors were taken from a person aged 18 to 75 in good health.

This clone has only one observation. The gene calls are TRBV12-5 and TRBJ2-1, with 9 bases that match TRBD2. The CDR3 runs 17 residues. CDR1 is LGHNT, CDR2 FRNRAP, per germline. With 7 bases clipped from V and 6 bases from J, the junction kept 16 bases outside the gene matches. CDR3 sequence reads: CASAYYVGSGGPNEQFF. The DNA for the CDR3 is TGTGCTAGTGCCTACTACGTGGGTAGCGGGGGCCCCAATGAGCAGTTCTTC.

The chain employs TRBV29-1 and TRBJ2-3; tentative D call: TRBD2 (5 bases). Germline V gene sequence: CDR1 SQVTM, CDR2 ANQGSEA. The CDR3 consists of 15 residues. Trimming took 5 bases from V and 1 from J, leaving 16 bases between them. The CDR3 nucleotides are TGCAGCGTTATGGCCTCGGGGTTTGGCACAGATACGCAGTATTTT. It encodes CSVMASGFGTDTQYF.

The V call is TRBV2, the J call TRBJ1-3, with TRBD1 matching over 9 bases. Germline-derived CDR1 and CDR2 are SNHLY and FYNNEI. Trimming at V came to 6 bases and at J to 2 bases, leaving 5 bases not matched to a gene. The CDR3 is 15 residues long. CDR3: CASRNRDRAGNTIYF. CDR3 sequence (DNA): TGTGCCAGCAGGAACCGGGACAGGGCTGGAAACACCATATATTTT.

This clone was seen once. J is TRBJ1-6 and V is TRBV15; D is ambiguous. CDR3 length: 15 amino acids. Trimming took off 0 bases at V and 9 bases at J, with 12 bases between the two ends. In germline, CDR1 is LNHNV, CDR2 YYDKDF (reference sequence). CDR3 nucleotide sequence: TGTGCCACCAGCAGAGAGGGAACCTGGGGTTCACCCCTCCACTTT. This translates into CATSREGTWGSPLHF.

The chain links TRBV7-2 to TRBJ2-2, with D maybe TRBD2 (7 bases). Trimming cost V 2 bases and J 8 bases, with 15 bases left between them. The CDR3 has 15 amino acids. Germline V gene data show CDR1 as SGHTA and CDR2 as FQGNSA. Here the CDR3 DNA reads TGTGCCAGCAGCTTACGGGGGGCCGCGGCTGGGGAGCTGTTTTTT. Amino acid sequence: CASSLRGAAAGELFF.

The chain employs TRBV4-3 and TRBJ2-7; 7 bases map to TRBD1. Germline CDR1 LGHNA, CDR2 YSLEER. This CDR3 spans 14 amino acids. Unmatched junction bases numbered 9, after V lost 4 bases and J lost 6 bases. The CDR3, as DNA: TGCGCCAGCAGCCGACGACAGGGAGCCCCCGAGCAGTACTTC. It codes for CASSRRQGAPEQYF.

The chain is built from TRBV7-8 and TRBJ2-5; D uncertain. The CDR3 sequence is 14 residues long. Trimming took off 1 base at V and 2 bases at J, with 8 bases between the two ends. Germline CDR1 reads SGHVS; CDR2 reads FQNEAQ. This CDR3 reads CASSLGVSQETQYF. CDR3 nucleotide sequence: TGTGCCAGCAGCTTAGGGGTCAGTCAAGAGACCCAGTACTTC.

The chain links TRBV27 to TRBJ2-1; 12 nucleotides agree with TRBD1. V was clipped by 3 bases and J by 8 bases; unmatched bases: 2. The V gene's germline CDR1 is MNHEY and CDR2 SMNVEV (reference sequence). This CDR3 has 14 amino acids. This chain's CDR3 is CASSFGTGGDEQFF. The CDR3 DNA reads TGTGCCAGCAGTTTTGGGACAGGGGGCGATGAGCAGTTCTTC.

This chain links TRBV10-1 with TRBJ2-5, with D uncertain. V shed 5 bases and J shed 3 bases, with 10 bases lying between them. Germline V gene lookup returns CDR1 WNHNN and CDR2 SYGVQD (reference sequence). CDR3 size: 13 residues. The CDR3 bases are TGCGCCAGCAGTATTGGCCCAGAAGAGACCCAGTACTTC. Translating it yields CASSIGPEETQYF.

This clone has only one observation. V usage is TRBV9 and J usage is TRBJ1-1; D is undetermined. Looked up from germline, CDR1 is SGDLS and CDR2 is YYNGEE. The length of the CDR3 is 13 residues. The germline V and J ends were trimmed by 6 bases and 4 bases, with 13 bases remaining between them. This chain's CDR3 is CASKGSSSTEAFF. The CDR3 DNA is TGTGCCAGCAAGGGATCGTCGTCCACTGAAGCTTTCTTT.

The chain couples TRBV7-2 to TRBJ2-1; D gene ambiguous. Germline CDR1 and CDR2: SGHTA and FQGNSA. Trimming removed 5 bases at V and 4 bases at J, with 12 bases between. The CDR3 is made up of 14 amino acids. The CDR3 nucleotides read TGTGCCAGCAGCCGGGTGGGAAATTACAATGAGCAGTTCTTC. Translating it yields CASSRVGNYNEQFF.

This chain joins TRBV27 and TRBJ1-6, with 7 bases that match TRBD1. CDR1 and CDR2 from the germline V gene are MNHEY and SMNVEV (reference sequence). The V gene end was trimmed by 6 bases and the J gene end by 9 bases; junction bases not matched to a gene: 8. The CDR3 contains 14 residues. The CDR3 nucleotides read TGTGCCAGCAGGCTGACAGGGTCCGTTTCACCCCTCCACTTT. It specifies CASRLTGSVSPLHF.

As DNA, the CDR3 is TGTGCCAGTGCCCCCATCGATTCAGGGGATTCACCCCTCCACTTT. Translation gives CASAPIDSGDSPLHF. The rearrangement uses TRBV10-3 and TRBJ1-6; tentatively, D is TRBD1 (6 bases). Between the trimmed V and J ends, which lost 10 bases and 8 bases, there was a span of 21 bases. This CDR3 is built from 15 residues. The V gene's germline CDR1 is ENHRY and CDR2 SYGVKD.